The entry that follows covers one T cell receptor (beta chain) sequence. Other DNA sequences in this sample translate to the same CDR3. The data stem from a study of blood T cell repertoires in COVID-19. Study summary: The United States, Italy and Spain supplied acute and convalescent COVID-19 samples. Sources were T cells, B-cell-depleted T cells, or PBMCs; the material itself was cDNA or gDNA.

Per the authors' pipeline: Reference gene primer amplification yielded estimated nucleated cell counts. Profiled with immunoSEQ multiplex PCR; TCRdb holds only in-frame clones, not every one. V, J and clone size derive from that table, while D and trimming were established from the DNA sequence. The sample yields 330,000 or so clones, 87% seen once. This CDR3 is 15 amino acids long. Germline lookup yields CDR1 SGHRS and CDR2 YFSETQ. V lost 1 base, J lost 0 bases, and 7 bases lay in between. Sequenced: PBMCs or T cells enriched from blood (not recorded which). The source of this sequence is a man in his forties in a cohort exposed to, infected with or recovered from COVID-19 (not recorded which). The V and J genes are TRBV5-1 and TRBJ2-2, with TRBD1 as a possible D gene (5 bases). CDR3 DNA: TGCGCCAGCAGCTTGCAGGGATCGAACACCGGGGAGCTGTTTTTT. The encoded protein is CASSLQGSNTGELFF.